The subject of this entry is one T cell receptor beta chain. This CDR3 is 12 amino acids long. CDR1 MDHEN and CDR2 SYDVKM come from the germline V gene. V shed 8 bases and J shed 3 bases, with 7 bases lying between them. The entry originates in a study of shared clonotypes between healthy human individuals. Only CD45RO-negative cells positively selected for CCR7 counted as naive CD8 cells, so terminally differentiated effector memory CD45RA+ cells were excluded. The method was immunoSEQ multiplex PCR; TCRdb's version includes in-frame clones alone and lacks a portion of them. The sample records 600,000 or so clones, about 98% being singletons.

V and J are TRBV28 and TRBJ2-2, with D uncertain. Sequencing used naive CD8+ T cells sorted from blood. This sequence originates from a man aged 25-40 years in good health. CDR3 DNA: TGTGCCAGCGAAATGGACACCGGGGAGCTGTTTTTT. Translating it yields CASEMDTGELFF.